These 5 T cell receptor beta chains were sequenced from one sample in a study of T cell responses to AZD1222 COVID-19 vaccine. Clones were read by immunoSEQ multiplex PCR, and TCRdb kept only the in-frame ones, dropping some. The data show about 110,000 clones, with approximately 88% seen just once and about 7% held by the top ten. Source: peripheral blood, taken on day 0 of AZD1222 vaccination. The receptor source for this set is an adult in good health.

This clone came up a few times. The V call is TRBV7-9, the J call TRBJ2-1; 9 bases match TRBD2. The CDR3 spans 14 residues. Germline values: CDR1 SEHNR, CDR2 FQNEAQ (reference sequence). V shed 11 bases, J shed 0 bases, and the junction held 5 bases outside the gene matches. Written as DNA, the CDR3 is TGTGCCGGGGCGGGAGGGTACTCCTACAATGAGCAGTTCTTC. This sequence encodes CAGAGGYSYNEQFF.

The chain joins TRBV12-5 to TRBJ1-5; D may be TRBD1 (6 bases). In germline, CDR1 is LGHNT, CDR2 FRNRAP. CDR3 length equals 13 residues. Trimming took 5 bases from V and 11 from J, leaving 16 bases between them. The CDR3 loop is CASGGTLTGSQHF. CDR3 nucleotides: TGTGCTAGTGGTGGGACTTTGACAGGTTCCCAGCATTTT.

The J gene is TRBJ1-5, the V gene TRBV19, with TRBD1 identical over 7 bases. V was pared by 8 bases and J by 0 bases, with 7 bases of the junction left unmatched. CDR1 LNHDA and CDR2 SQIVND come from the germline V gene (reference sequence). The CDR3 loop spans 15 amino acids. DNA for the CDR3: TGTGCCAGTTCAGACAGGGCTAGTAGCAATCAGCCCCAGCATTTT. Protein: CASSDRASSNQPQHF.

This chain joins TRBV14 and TRBJ1-5, with D uncertain. Trimming shortened V by 5 bases and J by 4 bases, and 12 bases separated the two germline ends. The CDR3 has 14 residues. Per the germline V gene, CDR1 is SGHDN and CDR2 is FVKESK. DNA for the CDR3: TGTGCCAGCAGCTCAGGAGTTGGAAATCAGCCCCAGCATTTT. Translated, it gives CASSSGVGNQPQHF.

The chain combines TRBV4-2 with TRBJ1-2; D unresolved. Per germline, CDR1 LGHNA and CDR2 YNFKEQ. V was pared by 0 bases and J by 7 bases, with 9 bases between. This CDR3 is built from 13 residues. The CDR3 loop is CASSQDLRSGYTF. The CDR3 nucleotides read TGTGCCAGCAGCCAAGATCTGAGGTCTGGCTACACCTTC.